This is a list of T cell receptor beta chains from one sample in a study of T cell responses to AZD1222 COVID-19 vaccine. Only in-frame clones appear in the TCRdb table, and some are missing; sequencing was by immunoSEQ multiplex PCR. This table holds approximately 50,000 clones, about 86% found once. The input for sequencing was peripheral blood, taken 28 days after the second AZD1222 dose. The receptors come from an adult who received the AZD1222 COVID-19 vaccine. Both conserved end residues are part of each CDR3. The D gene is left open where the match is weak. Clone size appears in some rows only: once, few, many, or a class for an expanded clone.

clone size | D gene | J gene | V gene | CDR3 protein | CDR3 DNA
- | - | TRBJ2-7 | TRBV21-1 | CASSCIEQYF | TGTGCCAGCAGTTGTATCGAGCAGTACTTC
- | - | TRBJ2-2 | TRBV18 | CASSPITGFVTGELFF | TGTGCCAGCTCACCGATAACAGGGTTCGTAACCGGGGAGCTGTTTTTT
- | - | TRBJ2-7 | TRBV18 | CASSKTTESYEQYF | TGTGCCAGCTCTAAAACTACAGAATCCTACGAGCAGTACTTC
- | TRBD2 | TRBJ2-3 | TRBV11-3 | CASSRGLAGVGTDTQYF | TGTGCCAGCAGCAGAGGACTAGCGGGGGTAGGAACAGATACGCAGTATTTT
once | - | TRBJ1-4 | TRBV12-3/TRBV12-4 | CASSFFGGELFF | TGTGCCAGCAGTTTTTTTGGAGGGGAACTGTTTTTT
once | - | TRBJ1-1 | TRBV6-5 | CASSYGHLNTEAFF | TGTGCCAGCAGTTATGGACACCTGAACACTGAAGCTTTCTTT
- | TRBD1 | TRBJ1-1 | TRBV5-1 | CASSIQGASTEAFF | TGCGCCAGCAGCATACAGGGGGCAAGCACTGAAGCTTTCTTT
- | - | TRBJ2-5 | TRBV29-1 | CSVGTSVWETQYF | TGCAGCGTTGGGACTTCAGTCTGGGAGACCCAGTACTTC
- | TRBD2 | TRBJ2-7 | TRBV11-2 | CASSPRASGLSSYEQYF | TGTGCCAGCAGCCCCCGCGCCTCGGGACTAAGCTCCTACGAGCAGTACTTC
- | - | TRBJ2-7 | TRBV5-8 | CASSFLKAFIELEQYF | TGTGCCAGCAGCTTTTTGAAAGCCTTCATCGAGCTCGAGCAGTACTTC
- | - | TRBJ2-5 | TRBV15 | CATSRDRVSETQYF | TGTGCCACCAGCAGAGATAGGGTGTCAGAGACCCAGTACTTC
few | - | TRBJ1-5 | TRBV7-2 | CASSLVGGAMGNQPQHF | TGTGCCAGCAGCTTAGTGGGGGGCGCGATGGGCAATCAGCCCCAGCATTTT
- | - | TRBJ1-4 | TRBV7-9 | CASSSAGLTLELFF | TGTGCCAGCAGCTCCGCGGGACTGACCTTGGAACTGTTTTTT
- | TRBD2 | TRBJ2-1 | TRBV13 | CASSPSGRARGRNEQFF | TGTGCCAGCAGCCCTAGCGGGAGGGCAAGAGGAAGGAATGAGCAGTTCTTC
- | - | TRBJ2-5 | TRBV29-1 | CSVEGTAQETQYF | TGCAGCGTTGAAGGGACAGCGCAAGAGACCCAGTACTTC
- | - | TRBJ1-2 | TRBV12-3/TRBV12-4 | CASSFQGIDGYTF | TGTGCCAGCAGTTTCCAGGGGATCGATGGCTACACCTTC
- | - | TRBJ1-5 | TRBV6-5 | CASSSMPGVNQPQHF | TGTGCCAGCAGTTCGATGCCAGGGGTCAATCAGCCCCAGCATTTT
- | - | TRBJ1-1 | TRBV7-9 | CASSQDRLHTEAFF | TGTGCCAGCAGCCAAGACCGTCTGCACACTGAAGCTTTCTTT
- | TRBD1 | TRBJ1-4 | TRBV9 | CASSVASGTGEEKLFF | TGTGCCAGCAGCGTAGCTTCTGGGACAGGGGAGGAAAAACTGTTTTTT
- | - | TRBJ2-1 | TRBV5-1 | CASSLYPRVDEQFF | TGCGCCAGCAGCTTGTATCCCAGGGTGGATGAGCAGTTCTTC
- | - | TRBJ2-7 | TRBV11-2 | CASTKGGWDKSSYEQYF | TGTGCCAGCACCAAAGGGGGGTGGGACAAGAGCTCCTACGAGCAGTACTTC
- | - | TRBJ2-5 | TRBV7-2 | CASSWNRGETQYF | TGTGCCAGCAGCTGGAACCGGGGGGAGACCCAGTACTTC
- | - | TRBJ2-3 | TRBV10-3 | CAISENADTQYF | TGTGCCATCAGCGAGAATGCAGATACGCAGTATTTT
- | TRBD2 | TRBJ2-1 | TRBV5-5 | CASSFNFASGREKGYNEQFF | TGTGCCAGCAGCTTTAATTTTGCTAGCGGGAGGGAGAAGGGGTACAATGAGCAGTTCTTC
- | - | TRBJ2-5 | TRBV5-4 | CASSPGIGQSQETQYF | TGTGCCAGCAGCCCGGGAATCGGACAGTCCCAAGAGACCCAGTACTTC
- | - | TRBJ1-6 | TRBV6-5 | CASREFNSPLHF | TGTGCCAGCAGGGAGTTTAATTCACCCCTCCACTTT
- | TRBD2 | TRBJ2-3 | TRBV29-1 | CSVVRTSVNTDTQYF | TGCAGCGTTGTCAGGACTAGCGTCAACACAGATACGCAGTATTTT
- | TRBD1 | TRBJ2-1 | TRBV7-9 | CASSPETGTGRDEQFF | TGTGCCAGCAGCCCAGAAACCGGGACAGGTAGGGATGAGCAGTTCTTC
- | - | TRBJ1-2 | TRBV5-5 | CASSSLPQGWANYGYTF | TGTGCCAGCAGCTCGCTACCCCAGGGGTGGGCTAACTATGGCTACACCTTC
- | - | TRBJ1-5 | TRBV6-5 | CASSWGFSNQPQHF | TGTGCCAGCAGTTGGGGATTTAGCAATCAGCCCCAGCATTTT
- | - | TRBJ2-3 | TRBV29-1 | CSANPGGLSTQYF | TGCAGCGCCAACCCTGGGGGTTTGAGTACGCAGTATTTT
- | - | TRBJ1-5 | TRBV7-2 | CASSLGRSGQSNQPQHF | TGTGCCAGCAGCTTAGGAAGGAGCGGGCAGAGCAATCAGCCCCAGCATTTT
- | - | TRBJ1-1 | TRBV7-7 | CASSLTLGAEAFF | TGTGCTAGCAGCTTAACCCTTGGGGCTGAAGCTTTCTTT
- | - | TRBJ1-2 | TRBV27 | CASSSGRGGGYTF | TGTGCCAGCAGTTCGGGACGGGGCGGGGGCTACACCTTC
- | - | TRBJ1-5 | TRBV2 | CASSDGHSNQPQHF | TGTGCCAGCAGTGACGGCCATAGCAATCAGCCCCAGCATTTT
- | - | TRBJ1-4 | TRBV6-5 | CASSTDFATNEKLFF | TGTGCCAGCAGTACGGACTTTGCAACTAATGAAAAACTGTTTTTT
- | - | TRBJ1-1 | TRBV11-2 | CASSTRTGRNTEAFF | TGTGCCAGCAGCACACGAACGGGAAGGAACACTGAAGCTTTCTTT
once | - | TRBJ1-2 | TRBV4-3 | CASSQGSISASYGYTF | TGCGCCAGCAGCCAAGGAAGCATCTCCGCTAGCTATGGCTACACCTTC
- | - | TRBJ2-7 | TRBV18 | CASSPPESSYEQYF | TGTGCCAGCTCACCACCGGAGAGCTCCTACGAGCAGTACTTC
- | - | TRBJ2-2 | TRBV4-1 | CASSQVITGELFF | TGCGCCAGCAGCCAAGTGATCACCGGGGAGCTGTTTTTT